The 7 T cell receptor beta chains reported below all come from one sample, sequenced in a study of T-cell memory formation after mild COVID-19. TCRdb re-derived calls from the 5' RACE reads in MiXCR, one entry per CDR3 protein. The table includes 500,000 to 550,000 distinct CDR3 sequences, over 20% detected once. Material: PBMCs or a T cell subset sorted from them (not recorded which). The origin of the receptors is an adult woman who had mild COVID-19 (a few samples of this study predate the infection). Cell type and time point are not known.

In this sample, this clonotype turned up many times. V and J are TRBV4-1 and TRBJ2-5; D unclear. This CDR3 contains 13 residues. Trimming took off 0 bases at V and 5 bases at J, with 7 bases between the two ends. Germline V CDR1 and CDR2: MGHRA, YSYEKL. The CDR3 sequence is CASSQDPRETQYF. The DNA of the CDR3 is TGCGCCAGCAGCCAAGATCCCAGGGAGACCCAGTACTTC.

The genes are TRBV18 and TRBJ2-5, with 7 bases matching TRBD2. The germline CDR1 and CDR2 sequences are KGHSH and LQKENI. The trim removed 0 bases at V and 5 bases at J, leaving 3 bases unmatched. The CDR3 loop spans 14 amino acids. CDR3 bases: TGTGCCAGCTCACCACCGGGAGGGTTTGAGACCCAGTACTTC. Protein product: CASSPPGGFETQYF.

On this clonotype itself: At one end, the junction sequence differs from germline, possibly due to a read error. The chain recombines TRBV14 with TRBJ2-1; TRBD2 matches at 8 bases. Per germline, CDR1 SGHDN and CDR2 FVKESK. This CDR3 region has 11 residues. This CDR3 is CASSPQRELFF. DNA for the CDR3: TGTGCCAGCAGCCCCCAGCGGGAGCTGTTCTTC. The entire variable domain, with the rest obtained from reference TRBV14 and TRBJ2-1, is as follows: EAGVTQFPSHSVIEKGQTVTLRCDPISGHDNLYWYRRVMGKEIKFLLHFVKESKQDESGMPNNRFLAERTGGTYSTLKVQPAELEDSGVYFCASSPQRELFFGPGTRLTVL.

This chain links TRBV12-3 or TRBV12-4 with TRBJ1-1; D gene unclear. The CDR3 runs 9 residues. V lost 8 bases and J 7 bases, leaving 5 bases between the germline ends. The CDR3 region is CASAREAFF. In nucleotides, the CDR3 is TGTGCCAGCGCTCGTGAAGCTTTCTTT.

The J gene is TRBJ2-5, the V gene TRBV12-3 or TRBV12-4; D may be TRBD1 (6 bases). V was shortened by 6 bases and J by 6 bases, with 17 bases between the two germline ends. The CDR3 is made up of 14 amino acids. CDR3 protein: CASSQGLGLKTQYF. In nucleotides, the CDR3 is TGTGCCAGCAGCCAGGGGCTGGGCCTAAAGACCCAGTACTTC.

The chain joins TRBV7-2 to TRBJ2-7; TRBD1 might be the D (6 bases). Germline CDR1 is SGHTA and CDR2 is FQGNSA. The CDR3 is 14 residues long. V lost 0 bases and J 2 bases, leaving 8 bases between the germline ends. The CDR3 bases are TGTGCCAGCAGCTTAGCGCGGACAGCCTACGAGCAGTACTTC. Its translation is CASSLARTAYEQYF.

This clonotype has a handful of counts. This CDR3 reads CASGKAGGPDTQYF. The CDR3 nucleotides read TGTGCCAGCGGTAAAGCGGGGGGGCCAGATACGCAGTATTTT. The J gene is TRBJ2-3, the V gene TRBV6-1, with 10 bases matching TRBD2. V dropped 8 bases and J dropped 4; count of bases not matched to a gene: 6. Per the germline V gene, CDR1 is MNHNS and CDR2 is SASEGT. There are 14 residues in the CDR3.